The sequence of this T cell receptor beta chain was determined in a study of blood T cells in healthy people across ages. Through a sample-barcoded 5' primer and a J-beta primer mix, a second PCR was run for roughly 7 to 12 cycles. A single record per CDR3 protein comes from TCRdb applying MiXCR to the 5' RACE reads. The profile covers hundreds of thousands of distinct CDR3 sequences, with more than 20% appearing a single time and roughly 3.6% taken by the ten largest. This clonotype was seen a few times. The TCR comes from a man between 65 and 85 years old in good health. Material for sequencing was blood.

The CDR3 DNA follows: TGTGCCAGCAGACTAGGGGGTACGAACACTGAAGCTTTCTTT. Amino acid sequence: CASRLGGTNTEAFF. The chain recombines TRBV2 with TRBJ1-1; a weak D match, TRBD1 (6 bases). CDR1 and CDR2 (germline): SNHLY, FYNNEI. The CDR3 is 14 residues long. Trimming removed 6 bases at V and 1 base at J, with 12 bases between. Looking up the rest from reference TRBV2 and TRBJ1-1 gives the full variable domain: EPEVTQTPSHQVTQMGQEVILRCVPISNHLYFYWYRQILGQKVEFLVSFYNNEISEKSEIFDDQFSVERPDGSNFTLKIRSTKLEDSAMYFCASRLGGTNTEAFFGQGTRLTVV.